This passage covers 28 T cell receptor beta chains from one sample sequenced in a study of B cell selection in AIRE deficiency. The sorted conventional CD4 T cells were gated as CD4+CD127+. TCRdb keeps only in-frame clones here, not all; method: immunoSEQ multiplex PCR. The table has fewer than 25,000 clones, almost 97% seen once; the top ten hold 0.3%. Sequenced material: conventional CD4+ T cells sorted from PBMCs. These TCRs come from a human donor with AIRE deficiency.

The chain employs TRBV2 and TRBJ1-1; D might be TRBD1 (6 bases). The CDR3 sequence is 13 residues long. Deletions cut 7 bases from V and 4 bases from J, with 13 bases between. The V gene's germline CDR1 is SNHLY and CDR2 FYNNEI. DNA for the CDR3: TGTGCCAGCATTTTACAGGGAATCACTGAAGCTTTCTTT. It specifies CASILQGITEAFF.

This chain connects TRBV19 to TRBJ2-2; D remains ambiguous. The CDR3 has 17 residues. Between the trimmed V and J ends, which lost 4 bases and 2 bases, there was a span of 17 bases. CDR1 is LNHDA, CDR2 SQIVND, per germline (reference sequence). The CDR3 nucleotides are TGTGCCAGTAGTAAGGGCCGGGCGAGAACTAACACCGGGGAGCTGTTTTTT. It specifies CASSKGRARTNTGELFF. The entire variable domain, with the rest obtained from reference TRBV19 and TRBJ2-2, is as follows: DGGITQSPKYLFRKEGQNVTLSCEQNLNHDAMYWYRQDPGQGLRLIYYSQIVNDFQKGDIAEGYSVSREKKESFPLTVTSAQKNPTAFYLCASSKGRARTNTGELFFGEGSRLTVL.

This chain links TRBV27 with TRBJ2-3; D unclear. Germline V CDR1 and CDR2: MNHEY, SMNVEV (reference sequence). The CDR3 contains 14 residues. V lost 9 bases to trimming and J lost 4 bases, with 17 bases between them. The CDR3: CASGRYPEADTQYF. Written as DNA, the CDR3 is TGTGCCAGTGGGCGCTACCCCGAGGCAGATACGCAGTATTTT.

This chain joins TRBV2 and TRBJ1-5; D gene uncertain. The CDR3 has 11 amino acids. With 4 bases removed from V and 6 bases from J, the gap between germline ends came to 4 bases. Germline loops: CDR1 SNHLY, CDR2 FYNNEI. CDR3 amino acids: CASSAGQPQHF. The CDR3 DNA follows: TGTGCCAGCAGTGCTGGTCAGCCCCAGCATTTT.

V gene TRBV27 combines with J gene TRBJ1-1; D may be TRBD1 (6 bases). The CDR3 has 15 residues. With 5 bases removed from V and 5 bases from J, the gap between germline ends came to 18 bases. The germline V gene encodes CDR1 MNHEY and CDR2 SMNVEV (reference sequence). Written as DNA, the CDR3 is TGTGCCAGCAGTACCTTTGGGGGGGGGCAGACTGAAGCTTTCTTT. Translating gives CASSTFGGGQTEAFF.

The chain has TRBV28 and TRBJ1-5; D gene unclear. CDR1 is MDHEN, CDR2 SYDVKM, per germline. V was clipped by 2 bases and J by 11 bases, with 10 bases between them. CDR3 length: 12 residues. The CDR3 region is CASSLRLEAQHF. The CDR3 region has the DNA TGTGCCAGCAGTTTACGTCTCGAAGCCCAGCATTTT.

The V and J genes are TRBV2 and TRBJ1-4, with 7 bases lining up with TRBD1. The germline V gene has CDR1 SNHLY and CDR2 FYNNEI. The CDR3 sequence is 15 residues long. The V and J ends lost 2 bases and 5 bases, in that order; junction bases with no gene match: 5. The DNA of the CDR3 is TGTGCCAGCAGTGAACAGGGGGGACGAAATGAAAAACTGTTTTTT. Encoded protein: CASSEQGGRNEKLFF.

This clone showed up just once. In DNA form, the CDR3 reads TGTGCCAGCAGCCTGGTTGGAGGCTACAATGAGCAGTTCTTC. Its translation is CASSLVGGYNEQFF. J is TRBJ2-1 and V is TRBV7-2; weak D call: TRBD2 (5 bases). V gave up 5 bases and J gave up 3 bases, with 11 bases separating them. This CDR3 is built from 14 residues. Per germline, CDR1 SGHTA and CDR2 FQGNSA.

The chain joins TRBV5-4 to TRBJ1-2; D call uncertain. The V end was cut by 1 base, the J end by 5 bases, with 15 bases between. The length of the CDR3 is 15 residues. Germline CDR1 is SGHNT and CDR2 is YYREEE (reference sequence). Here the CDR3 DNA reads TGTGCCAGCAGCTTGTTGTCAACCGTAAATTATGGCTACACCTTC. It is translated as CASSLLSTVNYGYTF.

This CDR3 reads CASSIEPGSYNEQFF. The CDR3 nucleotides are TGTGCCAGTAGTATAGAGCCCGGCTCCTACAATGAGCAGTTCTTC. The chain joins TRBV19 to TRBJ2-1; unclear D gene. The germline V gene has CDR1 LNHDA and CDR2 SQIVND (reference sequence). V gave up 0 bases and J gave up 0 bases, with 6 bases separating them. This CDR3 comprises 15 residues. The full variable domain, with the rest looked up from reference TRBV19 and TRBJ2-1, is DGGITQSPKYLFRKEGQNVTLSCEQNLNHDAMYWYRQDPGQGLRLIYYSQIVNDFQKGDIAEGYSVSREKKESFPLTVTSAQKNPTAFYLCASSIEPGSYNEQFFGPGTRLTVL.

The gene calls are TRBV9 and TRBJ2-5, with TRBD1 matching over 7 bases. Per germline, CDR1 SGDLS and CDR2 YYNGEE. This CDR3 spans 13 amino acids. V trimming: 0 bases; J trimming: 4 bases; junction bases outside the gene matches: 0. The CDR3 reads CASSVGQGETQYF. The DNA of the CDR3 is TGTGCCAGCAGCGTAGGACAGGGAGAGACCCAGTACTTC.

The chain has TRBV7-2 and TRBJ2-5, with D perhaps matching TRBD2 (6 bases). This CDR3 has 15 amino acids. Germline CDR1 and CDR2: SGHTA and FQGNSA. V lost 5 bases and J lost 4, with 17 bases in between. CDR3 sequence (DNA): TGTGCCAGCAGCCCTGGACTACCCCCGCGAGAGACCCAGTACTTC. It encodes CASSPGLPPRETQYF. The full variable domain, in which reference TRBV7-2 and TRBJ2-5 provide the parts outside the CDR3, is GAGVSQSPSNKVTEKGKDVELRCDPISGHTALYWYRQSLGQGLEFLIYFQGNSAPDKSGLPSDRFSAERTGGSVSTLTIQRTQQEDSAVYLCASSPGLPPRETQYFGPGTRLLVL.

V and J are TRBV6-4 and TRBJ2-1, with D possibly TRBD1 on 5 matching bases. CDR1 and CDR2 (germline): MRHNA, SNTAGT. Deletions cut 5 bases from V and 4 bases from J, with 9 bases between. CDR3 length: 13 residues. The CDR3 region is CASSPGLYNEQFF. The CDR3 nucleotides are TGTGCCAGCAGTCCAGGGCTTTACAATGAGCAGTTCTTC.

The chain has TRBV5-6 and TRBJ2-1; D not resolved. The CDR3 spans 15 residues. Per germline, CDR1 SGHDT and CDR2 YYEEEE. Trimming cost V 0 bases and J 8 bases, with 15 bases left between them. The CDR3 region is CASSLAGEKFDEQFF. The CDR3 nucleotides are TGTGCCAGCAGCTTGGCCGGAGAAAAGTTCGATGAGCAGTTCTTC.

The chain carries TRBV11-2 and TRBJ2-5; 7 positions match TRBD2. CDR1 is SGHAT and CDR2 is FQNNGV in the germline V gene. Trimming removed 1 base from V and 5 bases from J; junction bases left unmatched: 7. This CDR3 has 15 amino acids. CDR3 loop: CASSLGLAARETQYF. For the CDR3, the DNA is TGTGCCAGCAGCTTAGGGCTAGCGGCGCGGGAGACCCAGTACTTC.

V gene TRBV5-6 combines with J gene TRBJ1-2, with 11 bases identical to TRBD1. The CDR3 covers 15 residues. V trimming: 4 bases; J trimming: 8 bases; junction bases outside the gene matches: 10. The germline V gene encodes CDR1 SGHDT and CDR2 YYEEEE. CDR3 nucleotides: TGTGCCAGCAGCCTACCTGGACAGGGGGCGCTAGGCTACACCTTC. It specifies CASSLPGQGALGYTF.

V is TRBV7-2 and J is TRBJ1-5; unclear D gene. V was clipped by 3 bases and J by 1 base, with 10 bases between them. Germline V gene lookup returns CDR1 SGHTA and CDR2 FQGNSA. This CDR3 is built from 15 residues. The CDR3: CASSLSSASNQPQHF. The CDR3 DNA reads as TGTGCCAGCAGCTTGTCGTCAGCGAGCAATCAGCCCCAGCATTTT.

The CDR3 DNA sequence: TGTGCCAGCAGCCCTCGACTAGCGGGGGATGGAGATACGCAGTATTTT. Its translation is CASSPRLAGDGDTQYF. The rearrangement joins TRBV5-4 to TRBJ2-3; 12 positions agree with TRBD2. The CDR3 sequence is 16 residues long. CDR1 and CDR2 from the germline V gene are SGHNT and YYREEE (reference sequence). V lost 4 bases, J lost 5 bases, and 8 bases stayed unmatched.

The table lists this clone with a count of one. CDR3 residues: CSVEEGTGGNTIYF. The CDR3 bases are TGCAGCGTTGAAGAAGGGACAGGGGGAAACACCATATATTTT. The chain joins TRBV29-1 to TRBJ1-3; 9 nucleotides match TRBD1. V was clipped by 0 bases and J by 4 bases; unmatched bases: 1. CDR3 length: 14 amino acids. Per germline, CDR1 SQVTM and CDR2 ANQGSEA.

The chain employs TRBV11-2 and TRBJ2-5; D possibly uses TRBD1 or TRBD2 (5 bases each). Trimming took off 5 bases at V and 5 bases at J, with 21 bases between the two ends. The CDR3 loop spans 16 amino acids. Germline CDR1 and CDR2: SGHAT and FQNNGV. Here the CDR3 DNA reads TGTGCCAGCAGCCCCCATGTCCAGTACGAGGGGGAGACCCAGTACTTC. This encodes CASSPHVQYEGETQYF.

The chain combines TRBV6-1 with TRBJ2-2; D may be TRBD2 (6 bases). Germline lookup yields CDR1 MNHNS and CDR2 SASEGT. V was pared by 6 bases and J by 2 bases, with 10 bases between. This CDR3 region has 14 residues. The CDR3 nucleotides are TGTGCCAGCAGGGTTAGCGGAAACACCGGGGAGCTGTTTTTT. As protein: CASRVSGNTGELFF.

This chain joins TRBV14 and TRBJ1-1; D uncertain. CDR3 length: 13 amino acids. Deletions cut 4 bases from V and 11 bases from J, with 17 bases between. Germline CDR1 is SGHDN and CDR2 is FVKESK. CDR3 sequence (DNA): TGTGCCAGCAGCCCATTAGGACCGGGTAGGGCTTTCTTT. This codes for CASSPLGPGRAFF.

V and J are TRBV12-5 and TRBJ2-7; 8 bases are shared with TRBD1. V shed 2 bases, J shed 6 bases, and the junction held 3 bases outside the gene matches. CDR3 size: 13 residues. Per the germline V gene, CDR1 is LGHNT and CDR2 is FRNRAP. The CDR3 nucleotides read TGTGCTAGTGGTTTGCGGACAGGGATCGAGCAGTACTTC. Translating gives CASGLRTGIEQYF.

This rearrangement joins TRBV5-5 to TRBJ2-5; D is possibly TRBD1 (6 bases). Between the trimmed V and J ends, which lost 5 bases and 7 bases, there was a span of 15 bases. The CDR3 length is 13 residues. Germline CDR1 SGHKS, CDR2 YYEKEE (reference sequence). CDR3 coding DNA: TGTGCCAGCAGTCAGGGGACCCCGGGGACCCAGTACTTC. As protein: CASSQGTPGTQYF.

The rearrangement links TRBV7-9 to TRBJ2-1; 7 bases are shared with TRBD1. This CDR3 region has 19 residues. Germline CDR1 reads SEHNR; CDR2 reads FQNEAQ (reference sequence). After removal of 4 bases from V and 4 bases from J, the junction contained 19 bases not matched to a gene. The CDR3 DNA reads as TGTGCCAGCAGCTCTCAGACAGGGTACCCCTTAGAAAATTACAATGAGCAGTTCTTC. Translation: CASSSQTGYPLENYNEQFF. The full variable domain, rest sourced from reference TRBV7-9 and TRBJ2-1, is DTGVSQNPRHKITKRGQNVTFRCDPISEHNRLYWYRQTLGQGPEFLTYFQNEAQLEKSRLLSDRFSAERPKGSFSTLEIQRTEQGDSAMYLCASSSQTGYPLENYNEQFFGPGTRLTVL.

The CDR3, as DNA: TGTGCCAGCAGCCGTCAGGCCCCCGCCTACAATGAGCAGTTCTTC. Its protein is CASSRQAPAYNEQFF. This rearrangement joins TRBV7-2 to TRBJ2-1; D unresolved. With 5 bases removed from V and 2 bases from J, the gap between germline ends came to 13 bases. The CDR3 has 15 amino acids. The V gene's germline CDR1 is SGHTA and CDR2 FQGNSA. The full variable domain, completed using reference TRBV7-2 and TRBJ2-1, is GAGVSQSPSNKVTEKGKDVELRCDPISGHTALYWYRQSLGQGLEFLIYFQGNSAPDKSGLPSDRFSAERTGGSVSTLTIQRTQQEDSAVYLCASSRQAPAYNEQFFGPGTRLTVL.

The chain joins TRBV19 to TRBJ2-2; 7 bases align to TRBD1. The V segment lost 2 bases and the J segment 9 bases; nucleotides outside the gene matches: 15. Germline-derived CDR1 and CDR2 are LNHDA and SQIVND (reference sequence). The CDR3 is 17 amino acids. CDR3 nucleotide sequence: TGTGCCAGTAGTATATTACTCCGGGACAGAAGAAGCCGGGAGCTGTTTTTT. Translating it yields CASSILLRDRRSRELFF.

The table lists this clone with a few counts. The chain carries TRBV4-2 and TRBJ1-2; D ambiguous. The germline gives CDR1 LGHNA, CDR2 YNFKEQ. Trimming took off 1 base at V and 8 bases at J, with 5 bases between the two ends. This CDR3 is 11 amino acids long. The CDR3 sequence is CASSQGLGYTF. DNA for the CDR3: TGTGCCAGCAGCCAAGGTCTCGGCTACACCTTC.